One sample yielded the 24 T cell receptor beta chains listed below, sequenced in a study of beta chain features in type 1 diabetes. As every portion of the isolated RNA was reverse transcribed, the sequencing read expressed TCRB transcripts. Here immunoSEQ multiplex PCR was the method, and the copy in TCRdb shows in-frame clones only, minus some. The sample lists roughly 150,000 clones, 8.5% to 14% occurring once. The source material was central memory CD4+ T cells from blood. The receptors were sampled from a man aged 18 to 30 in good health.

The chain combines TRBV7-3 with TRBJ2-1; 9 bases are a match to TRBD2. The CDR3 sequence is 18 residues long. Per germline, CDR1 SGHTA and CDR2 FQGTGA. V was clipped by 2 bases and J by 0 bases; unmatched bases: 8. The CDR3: CASSLGSGGQSSYNEQFF. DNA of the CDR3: TGTGCCAGCAGCTTAGGTAGCGGGGGCCAGAGCTCCTACAATGAGCAGTTCTTC.

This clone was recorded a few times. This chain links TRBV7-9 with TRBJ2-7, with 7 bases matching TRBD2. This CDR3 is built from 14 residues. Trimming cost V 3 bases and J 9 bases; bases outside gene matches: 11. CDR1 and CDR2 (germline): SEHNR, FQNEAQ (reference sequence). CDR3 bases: TGTGCCAGCAGCTTGTTCGGGCGGGAGCCCTTGCAGTACTTC. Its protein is CASSLFGREPLQYF.

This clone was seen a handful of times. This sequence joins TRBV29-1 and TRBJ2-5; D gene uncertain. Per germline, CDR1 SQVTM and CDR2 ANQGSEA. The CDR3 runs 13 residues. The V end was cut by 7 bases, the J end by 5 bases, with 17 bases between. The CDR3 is CSATRQLGETQYF. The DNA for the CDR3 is TGCAGCGCCACCAGGCAACTCGGGGAGACCCAGTACTTC.

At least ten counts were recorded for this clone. Here the CDR3 reads CASSQSGSGRDTQYF. The DNA for the CDR3 is TGTGCCAGCAGCCAGAGCGGGAGCGGCCGCGATACGCAGTATTTT. The V and J genes are TRBV7-2 and TRBJ2-3; 8 bases line up with TRBD2. This CDR3 spans 15 amino acids. Trimming removed 5 bases from V and 6 bases from J; junction bases left unmatched: 10. Germline-derived CDR1 and CDR2 are SGHTA and FQGNSA.

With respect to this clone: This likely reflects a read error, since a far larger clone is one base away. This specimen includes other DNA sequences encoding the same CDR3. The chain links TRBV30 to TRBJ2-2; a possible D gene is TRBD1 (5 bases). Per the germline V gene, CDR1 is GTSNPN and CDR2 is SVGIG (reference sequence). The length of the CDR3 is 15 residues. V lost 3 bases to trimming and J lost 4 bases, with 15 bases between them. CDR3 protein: CAWSPSGQGTGELFF. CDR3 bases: TGTGCCTGGAGCCCTTCCGGCCAGGGCACCGGGGAGCTGTTTTTT.

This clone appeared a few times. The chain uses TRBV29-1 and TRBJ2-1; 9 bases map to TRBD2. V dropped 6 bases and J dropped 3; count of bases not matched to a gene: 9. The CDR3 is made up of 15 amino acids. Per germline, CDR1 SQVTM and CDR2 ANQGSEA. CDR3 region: CSVATGTSSYNEQFF. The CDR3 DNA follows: TGCAGCGTGGCGACGGGGACTAGCAGCTACAATGAGCAGTTCTTC.

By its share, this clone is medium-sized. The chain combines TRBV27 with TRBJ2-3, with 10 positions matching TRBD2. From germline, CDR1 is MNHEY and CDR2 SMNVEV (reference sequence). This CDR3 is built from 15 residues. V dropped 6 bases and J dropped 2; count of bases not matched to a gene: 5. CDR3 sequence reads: CASSQAGGVTDTQYF. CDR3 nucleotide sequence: TGTGCCAGCAGCCAAGCGGGAGGGGTCACAGATACGCAGTATTTT.

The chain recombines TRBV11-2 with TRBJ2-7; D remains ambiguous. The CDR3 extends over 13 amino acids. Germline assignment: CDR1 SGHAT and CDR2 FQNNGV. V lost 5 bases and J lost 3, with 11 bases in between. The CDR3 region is CASSIDRRYEQYF. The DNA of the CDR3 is TGTGCCAGCAGCATTGACCGGCGCTACGAGCAGTACTTC.

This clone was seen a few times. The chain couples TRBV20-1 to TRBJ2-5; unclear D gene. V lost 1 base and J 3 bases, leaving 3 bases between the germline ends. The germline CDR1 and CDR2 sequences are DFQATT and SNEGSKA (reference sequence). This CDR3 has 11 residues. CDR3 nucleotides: TGCAGTGCTAGAGTTGAAGAGACCCAGTACTTC. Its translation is CSARVEETQYF.

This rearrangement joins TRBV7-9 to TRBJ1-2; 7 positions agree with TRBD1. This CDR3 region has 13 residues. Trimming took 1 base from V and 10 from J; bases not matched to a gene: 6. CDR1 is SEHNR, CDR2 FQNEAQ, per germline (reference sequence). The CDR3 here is CASSLGADRAYTF. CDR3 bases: TGTGCCAGCAGCTTAGGAGCCGACAGGGCCTACACCTTC.

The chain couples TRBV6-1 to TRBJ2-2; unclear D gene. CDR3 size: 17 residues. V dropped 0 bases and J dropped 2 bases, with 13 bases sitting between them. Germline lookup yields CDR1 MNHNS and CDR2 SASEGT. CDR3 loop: CASSEALTHLNTGELFF. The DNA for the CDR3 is TGTGCCAGCAGTGAAGCGCTCACCCACCTAAACACCGGGGAGCTGTTTTTT.

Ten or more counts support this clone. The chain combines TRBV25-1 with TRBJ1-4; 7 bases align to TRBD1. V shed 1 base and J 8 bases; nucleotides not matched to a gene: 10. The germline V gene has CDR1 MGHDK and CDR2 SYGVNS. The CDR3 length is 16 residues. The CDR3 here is CASSEFGRGMGEKLFF. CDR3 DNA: TGTGCCAGCAGTGAATTCGGCAGGGGGATGGGGGAAAAACTGTTTTTT.

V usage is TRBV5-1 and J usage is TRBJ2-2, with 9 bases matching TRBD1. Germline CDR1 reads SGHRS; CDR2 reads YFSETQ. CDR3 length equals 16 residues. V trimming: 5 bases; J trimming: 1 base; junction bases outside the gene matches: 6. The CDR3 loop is CASRDGQGRNTGELFF. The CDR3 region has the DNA TGCGCCAGCAGGGATGGACAGGGGAGGAACACCGGGGAGCTGTTTTTT. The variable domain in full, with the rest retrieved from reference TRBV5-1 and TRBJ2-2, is KAGVTQTPRYLIKTRGQQVTLSCSPISGHRSVSWYQQTPGQGLQFLFEYFSETQRNKGNFPGRFSGRQFSNSRSEMNVSTLELGDSALYLCASRDGQGRNTGELFFGEGSRLTVL.

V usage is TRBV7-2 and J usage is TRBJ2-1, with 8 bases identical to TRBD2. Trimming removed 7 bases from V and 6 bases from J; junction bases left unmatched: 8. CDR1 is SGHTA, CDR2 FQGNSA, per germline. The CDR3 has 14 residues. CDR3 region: CASNSAGGFNEQFF. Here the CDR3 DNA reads TGTGCCAGCAACAGCGCGGGGGGCTTCAATGAGCAGTTCTTC.

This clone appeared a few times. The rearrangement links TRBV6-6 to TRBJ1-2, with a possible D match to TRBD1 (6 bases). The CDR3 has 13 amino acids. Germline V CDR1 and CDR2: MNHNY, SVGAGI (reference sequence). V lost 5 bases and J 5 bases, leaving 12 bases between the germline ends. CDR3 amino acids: CASSPDSSYGYTF. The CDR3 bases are TGTGCCAGCAGTCCGGACAGTTCTTATGGCTACACCTTC.

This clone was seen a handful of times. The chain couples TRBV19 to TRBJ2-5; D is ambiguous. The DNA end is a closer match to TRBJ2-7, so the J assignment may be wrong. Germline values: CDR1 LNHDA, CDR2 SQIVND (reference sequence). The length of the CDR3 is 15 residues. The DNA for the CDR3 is TGTGCCAGTAGTATAGGGCTGGCAGCCTTCTCCGAGCAGTACTTC. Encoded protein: CASSIGLAAFSEQYF.

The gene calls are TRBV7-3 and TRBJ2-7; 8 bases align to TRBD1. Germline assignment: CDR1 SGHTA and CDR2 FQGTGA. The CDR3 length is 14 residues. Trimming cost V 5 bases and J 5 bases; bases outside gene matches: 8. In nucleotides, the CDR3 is TGTGCCAGCAGCCTACACGGACAGGGCAACGAGCAGTACTTC. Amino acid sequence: CASSLHGQGNEQYF.

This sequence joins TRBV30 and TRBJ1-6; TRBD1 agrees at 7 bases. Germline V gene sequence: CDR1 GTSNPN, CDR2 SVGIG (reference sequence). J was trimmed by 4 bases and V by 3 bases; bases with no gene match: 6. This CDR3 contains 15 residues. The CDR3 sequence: CAWRDRRSYNSPLHF. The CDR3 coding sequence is TGTGCCTGGAGGGACAGGCGGAGTTATAATTCACCCCTCCACTTT.

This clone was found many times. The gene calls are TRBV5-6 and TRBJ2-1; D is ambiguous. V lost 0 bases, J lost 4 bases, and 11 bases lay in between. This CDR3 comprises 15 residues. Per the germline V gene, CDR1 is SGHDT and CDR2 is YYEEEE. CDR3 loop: CASSLDVQGYNEQFF. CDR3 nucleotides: TGTGCCAGCAGCTTGGACGTCCAAGGGTACAATGAGCAGTTCTTC.

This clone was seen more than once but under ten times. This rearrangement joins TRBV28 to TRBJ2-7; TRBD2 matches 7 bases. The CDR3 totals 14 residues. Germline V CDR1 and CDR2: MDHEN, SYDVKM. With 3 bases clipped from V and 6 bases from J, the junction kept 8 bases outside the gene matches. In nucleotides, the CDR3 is TGTGCCAGCAGTTTCCCAGGACTAGAGGGCGAGCAGTACTTC. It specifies CASSFPGLEGEQYF.

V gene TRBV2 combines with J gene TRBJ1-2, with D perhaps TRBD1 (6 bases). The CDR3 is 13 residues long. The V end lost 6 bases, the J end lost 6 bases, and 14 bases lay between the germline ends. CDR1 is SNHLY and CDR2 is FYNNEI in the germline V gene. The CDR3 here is CASSHREWDGYTF. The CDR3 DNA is TGTGCCAGCAGCCACAGGGAGTGGGATGGCTACACCTTC.

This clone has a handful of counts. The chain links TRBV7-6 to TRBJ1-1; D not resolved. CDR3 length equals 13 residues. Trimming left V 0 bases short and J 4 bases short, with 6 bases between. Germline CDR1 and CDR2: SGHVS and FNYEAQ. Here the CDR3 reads CASSLAGVTEAFF. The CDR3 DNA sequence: TGTGCCAGCAGCTTAGCCGGGGTCACTGAAGCTTTCTTT.

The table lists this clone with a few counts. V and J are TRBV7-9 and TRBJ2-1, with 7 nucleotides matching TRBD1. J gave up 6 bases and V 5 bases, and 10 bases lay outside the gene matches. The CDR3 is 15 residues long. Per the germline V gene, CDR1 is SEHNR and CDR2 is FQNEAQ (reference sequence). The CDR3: CASSRTGGTSNEQFF. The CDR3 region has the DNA TGTGCCAGCAGCCGGACAGGCGGAACCTCCAATGAGCAGTTCTTC.

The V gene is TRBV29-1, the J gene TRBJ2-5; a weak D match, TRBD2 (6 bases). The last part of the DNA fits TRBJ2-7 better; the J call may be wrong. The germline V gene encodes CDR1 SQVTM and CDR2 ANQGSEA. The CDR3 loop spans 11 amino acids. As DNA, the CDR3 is TGCAGCGTTGACGGGGGCTACGAGCAGTACTTC. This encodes CSVDGGYEQYF.